The 29 T cell receptor beta chains in this list originate from one sample, sequenced in a study of early T cells in non-severe SARS-CoV-2 infection. TCRdb independently ran MiXCR on the 5' RACE reads; one entry per CDR3 protein. The sample holds some 66,000 distinct CDR3 sequences, approximately 9% seen once. Sequencing used whole blood. The receptors were sampled from an adult who was a healthcare worker with PCR-confirmed SARS-CoV-2 infection or an uninfected control (not recorded which).

This clonotype was detected a few times. The DNA for the CDR3 is TGTGCCAGCAGGCGACAGGGGGTCTATGCAGATACGCAGTATTTT. As protein: CASRRQGVYADTQYF. This sequence joins TRBV6-5 and TRBJ2-3; the match to TRBD1 covers 9 bases. The CDR3 spans 15 residues. Germline CDR1 is MNHEY and CDR2 is SVGAGI. With V trimmed by 6 bases and J by 4 bases, 8 bases remained unmatched.

J is TRBJ2-7 and V is TRBV28; a weak D match, TRBD2 (5 bases). Per the germline V gene, CDR1 is MDHEN and CDR2 is SYDVKM. The CDR3 extends over 13 amino acids. Trimming left V 3 bases short and J 5 bases short, with 11 bases between. CDR3 protein: CASSLVAIDEQYF. CDR3 DNA: TGTGCCAGCAGTTTGGTAGCGATTGACGAGCAGTACTTC. The full variable domain, rest sourced from reference TRBV28 and TRBJ2-7, is DVKVTQSSRYLVKRTGEKVFLECVQDMDHENMFWYRQDPGLGLRLIYFSYDVKMKEKGDIPEGYSVSREKKERFSLILESASTNQTSMYLCASSLVAIDEQYFGPGTRLTVT.

In DNA form, the CDR3 reads TGTGCCAGCAGCGGTAGCGGGAGGGGAGATACGCAGTATTTT. It is translated as CASSGSGRGDTQYF. The chain is built from TRBV7-9 and TRBJ2-3; 11 bases match TRBD2. The length of the CDR3 is 14 residues. V was clipped by 5 bases and J by 5 bases; unmatched bases: 3. In germline, CDR1 is SEHNR, CDR2 FQNEAQ (reference sequence).

In this sample, this clonotype turned up a few times. V usage is TRBV20-1 and J usage is TRBJ2-7; possible D gene TRBD1, 5 bases. Between the trimmed V and J ends, which lost 5 bases and 5 bases, there was a span of 22 bases. CDR3 size: 15 residues. Germline values: CDR1 DFQATT, CDR2 SNEGSKA (reference sequence). The CDR3, as DNA: TGCAGTGCTTCATCAAGCTGGGGCCTCACCCACGAGCAGTACTTC. Protein: CSASSSWGLTHEQYF.

This clonotype appeared a few times. The V gene is TRBV9, the J gene TRBJ2-3; 9 bases line up with TRBD2. The CDR3 consists of 16 residues. Trimming cost V 0 bases and J 4 bases; bases outside gene matches: 6. Germline V gives CDR1 SGDLS, CDR2 YYNGEE. The DNA for the CDR3 is TGTGCCAGCAGCGTAGGCGGTAGCGGGAGAGCAGATACGCAGTATTTT. Its protein is CASSVGGSGRADTQYF.

This clonotype was counted a few times. The gene calls are TRBV12-3 or TRBV12-4 and TRBJ2-1; D might be TRBD1 (8 bases). The CDR3 totals 14 residues. V was shortened by 11 bases and J by 9 bases, with 23 bases between the two germline ends. Here the CDR3 reads CAAGGGSIMGEQFF. Written as DNA, the CDR3 is TGTGCCGCAGGGGGCGGGAGTATTATGGGTGAGCAGTTCTTC.

This clonotype was picked up many times. The V and J genes are TRBV7-8 and TRBJ2-7; the match to TRBD1 covers 9 bases. V shed 3 bases, J shed 6 bases, and the junction held 6 bases outside the gene matches. The CDR3 spans 14 residues. Per the germline V gene, CDR1 is SGHVS and CDR2 is FQNEAQ. CDR3 coding DNA: TGTGCCAGCAGCTTTCGACAGGGGGGCGGCGAGCAGTACTTC. Translating gives CASSFRQGGGEQYF.

This clonotype was detected a few times. Compared with germline, one end of the junction differs, possibly owing to a read error. The chain recombines TRBV18 with TRBJ2-1; D tentatively reads TRBD1 or TRBD2 (5 bases each). CDR1 KGHSH and CDR2 LQKENI come from the germline V gene. The CDR3 consists of 17 residues. The CDR3 here is CANSPPGRLSSYNEQFF. CDR3 DNA sequence: TGTGCCAACTCACCACCGGGACGGCTTAGCTCCTACAATGAGCAGTTCTTC.

This clonotype was counted between two and nine times. The rearrangement joins TRBV7-3 to TRBJ1-1; D not certain. Per germline, CDR1 SGHTA and CDR2 FQGTGA. The CDR3 sequence is 16 residues long. V was cut by 2 bases and J by 1 base, with 14 bases left in between. CDR3 amino acids: CASSLQALSANTEAFF. CDR3 in DNA: TGTGCCAGCAGCTTACAGGCTTTATCGGCGAACACTGAAGCTTTCTTT. Full variable domain (remainder filled in from reference TRBV7-3 and TRBJ1-1): GAGVSQTPSNKVTEKGKYVELRCDPISGHTALYWYRQSLGQGPEFLIYFQGTGAADDSGLPNDRFFAVRPEGSVSTLKIQRTERGDSAVYLCASSLQALSANTEAFFGQGTRLTVV.

The chain employs TRBV7-2 and TRBJ2-5; 12 nucleotides agree with TRBD2. The V gene's germline CDR1 is SGHTA and CDR2 FQGNSA. After removal of 4 bases from V and 7 bases from J, the junction contained 4 bases not matched to a gene. This CDR3 has 14 residues. The CDR3 DNA reads TGTGCCAGCAGCTCCTCTAGCGGGAGGGTGACCCAGTACTTC. Amino acid sequence: CASSSSSGRVTQYF.

This clonotype was counted between two and nine times. The chain uses TRBV5-4 and TRBJ2-7; 7 bases align to TRBD1. The ends lost 4 bases at V and 2 bases at J; junction bases unmatched: 12. This CDR3 spans 16 amino acids. Germline CDR1 and CDR2: SGHNT and YYREEE (reference sequence). CDR3: CASSPKTTGSTYEQYF. CDR3 bases: TGTGCCAGCAGCCCAAAGACGACAGGGTCGACCTACGAGCAGTACTTC.

The chain links TRBV11-2 to TRBJ2-2; D ambiguous. This CDR3 comprises 14 residues. V shed 2 bases and J shed 6 bases, with 10 bases lying between them. The germline V gene has CDR1 SGHAT and CDR2 FQNNGV. CDR3 nucleotide sequence: TGTGCCAGCAGCTTATATAGTCAAGCCGGGGAGCTGTTTTTT. Its protein is CASSLYSQAGELFF.

This clonotype has a handful of counts. The genes are TRBV5-6 and TRBJ2-7; D gene unclear. V lost 0 bases to trimming and J lost 2 bases, with 12 bases between them. The CDR3 runs 15 residues. Looked up from germline, CDR1 is SGHDT and CDR2 is YYEEEE. The CDR3 DNA follows: TGTGCCAGCAGCTTGGCGGCAGGAAAACCCTACGAGCAGTACTTC. It is translated as CASSLAAGKPYEQYF.

The sample holds a few counts of this clonotype. The chain joins TRBV29-1 to TRBJ1-5, with TRBD1 matching 10 bases. V gave up 6 bases and J gave up 6 bases; unmatched junction bases: 5. Per the germline V gene, CDR1 is SQVTM and CDR2 is ANQGSEA. The CDR3 contains 13 residues. Written as DNA, the CDR3 is TGCAGCGTCGGGACAGGGGATAGTCAGCCCCAGCATTTT. Encoded protein: CSVGTGDSQPQHF.

This clonotype was counted many times. The chain employs TRBV19 and TRBJ2-7; D gene ambiguous. The CDR3 spans 13 residues. V was cut by 4 bases and J by 2 bases, with 9 bases left in between. Germline V gives CDR1 LNHDA, CDR2 SQIVND (reference sequence). CDR3: CASSRRTAYEQYF. CDR3 in DNA: TGTGCCAGTAGTAGGCGTACAGCCTACGAGCAGTACTTC.

This clonotype came up a few times. This chain joins TRBV7-3 and TRBJ2-5, with unresolved D. Trimming left V 1 base short and J 4 bases short, with 7 bases between. This CDR3 is 13 amino acids long. Germline V gene sequence: CDR1 SGHTA, CDR2 FQGTGA. The CDR3 DNA is TGTGCCAGCAGCTTAATAGCAGGAGAGACCCAGTACTTC. Translated: CASSLIAGETQYF.

In its sample, this clonotype is medium-sized. The chain couples TRBV10-3 to TRBJ2-1, with D hard to call. V was trimmed by 4 bases and J by 6 bases, leaving 7 bases between them. CDR1 and CDR2 (germline): ENHRY, SYGVKD. CDR3 length: 12 residues. The CDR3 coding sequence is TGTGCCATCAGTGTAACGGTCAATGAGCAGTTCTTC. It translates to CAISVTVNEQFF.

This clonotype was seen at least ten times. The genes are TRBV6-4 and TRBJ2-2; TRBD2 agrees at 7 bases. Trimming cost V 4 bases and J 1 base; bases outside gene matches: 3. This CDR3 has 15 residues. From germline, CDR1 is MRHNA and CDR2 SNTAGT. The CDR3 nucleotides read TGTGCCAGCAGTGCGTCTAGCGGGAACACCGGGGAGCTGTTTTTT. Protein sequence: CASSASSGNTGELFF.

The chain links TRBV6-2 or TRBV6-3 to TRBJ2-1, with 9 positions matching TRBD2. There are 15 residues in the CDR3. Trimming at V came to 7 bases and at J to 4 bases, leaving 8 bases not matched to a gene. Looked up from germline, CDR1 is MNHEY and CDR2 is SVGEGT. The CDR3 loop reads CASMAGGPRYNEQFF. CDR3 DNA: TGTGCCAGCATGGCGGGAGGGCCGAGGTACAATGAGCAGTTCTTC.

This clonotype has ten or more counts. This chain uses TRBV7-7 with TRBJ1-2, with 10 bases fitting TRBD1. In germline, CDR1 is SSHAT, CDR2 FNYEAQ (reference sequence). V shed 5 bases, J shed 10 bases, and the junction held 4 bases outside the gene matches. The CDR3 extends over 12 amino acids. For the CDR3, the DNA is TGTGCCAGCAGCGATGGGACAGGGGCCTACACCTTC. Its translation: CASSDGTGAYTF.

Worth noting for this clonotype: Given a much more abundant clone one base away, this may be a read error. The CDR3 bases are TGTGCCTGCAGCCTGGACACAGTGAACACTGAAGCTTTCTTT. Its translation: CACSLDTVNTEAFF. The J gene is TRBJ1-1, the V gene TRBV12-3 or TRBV12-4; D possibly corresponds to TRBD1 (5 bases). The CDR3 runs 14 residues.

The table lists this clonotype with a few counts. This chain connects TRBV10-3 to TRBJ2-2; TRBD2 agrees at 12 bases. The CDR3 extends over 18 amino acids. Trimming removed 5 bases from V and 4 bases from J; junction bases left unmatched: 11. Per germline, CDR1 ENHRY and CDR2 SYGVKD. CDR3 sequence reads: CAISPTSGRQSGTGELFF. The DNA of the CDR3 is TGTGCCATCAGTCCCACTAGCGGGAGGCAAAGTGGCACCGGGGAGCTGTTTTTT.

This clonotype appeared many times. The chain joins TRBV6-5 to TRBJ2-7; a possible D gene is TRBD2 (6 bases). Trimming removed 4 bases at V and 2 bases at J, with 12 bases between. Germline CDR1 reads MNHEY; CDR2 reads SVGAGI. CDR3 length: 14 amino acids. The chain's CDR3 is CASSSGGTPYEQYF. The CDR3, as DNA: TGTGCCAGCAGTTCCGGCGGGACCCCCTACGAGCAGTACTTC.

The chain links TRBV18 to TRBJ1-1; no definite D call. From germline, CDR1 is KGHSH and CDR2 LQKENI. V lost 2 bases and J 3 bases, leaving 10 bases between the germline ends. This CDR3 is 14 amino acids long. CDR3 in DNA: TGTGCCAGCTCACCAAGTCGGGCGGACACTGAAGCTTTCTTT. Protein: CASSPSRADTEAFF.

This clonotype has at least ten counts. This chain uses TRBV5-6 with TRBJ2-5; D is perhaps TRBD2 (5 bases). Germline lookup yields CDR1 SGHDT and CDR2 YYEEEE. The ends were cut back, 0 bases at V and 7 bases at J, with 19 bases in the middle. This CDR3 is 16 amino acids long. The CDR3 region has the DNA TGTGCCAGCAGCTTGGCCTTAAGCGGCGAGACCGGGACCCAGTACTTC. This encodes CASSLALSGETGTQYF.

This clonotype was seen more than once but under ten times. The genes are TRBV6-1 and TRBJ2-1, with 11 bases matching TRBD2. The junction had 3 bases not matched to a gene; V was cut back by 5 bases and J by 3 bases. The germline V gene encodes CDR1 MNHNS and CDR2 SASEGT. The CDR3 spans 15 residues. CDR3 bases: TGTGCCAGCAGTAAGGGACTAGCGGACTACAATGAGCAGTTCTTC. Translated, it gives CASSKGLADYNEQFF.

In the case of this clonotype: A much larger clone differs from this one at a single base, so this may be a read error. The chain employs TRBV7-3 and TRBJ2-7; 9 positions agree with TRBD2. V lost 5 bases to trimming and J lost 4 bases; unmatched junction nucleotides: 3. CDR3 length: 13 amino acids. The germline V gene has CDR1 SGHTA and CDR2 FQGTGA. Written as DNA, the CDR3 is TGTGCCAGCAGCCTTACTAGCGGGTACGAGCAGTACTTC. It is translated as CASSLTSGYEQYF.

This clonotype was detected ten times or more. The chain carries TRBV7-9 and TRBJ2-5, with 13 bases identical to TRBD2. V lost 6 bases, J lost 5 bases, and 3 bases stayed unmatched. The V gene's germline CDR1 is SEHNR and CDR2 FQNEAQ (reference sequence). The CDR3 is made up of 14 amino acids. The CDR3 bases are TGTGCCAGCAGAGGACTAGCGGGAGTGGAGACCCAGTACTTC. This codes for CASRGLAGVETQYF.

This clonotype showed up just a few times. The V and J genes are TRBV6-4 and TRBJ2-6; D remains ambiguous. Germline V lookup: CDR1 MRHNA, CDR2 SNTAGT. Trimming cost V 5 bases and J 3 bases, with 8 bases left between them. The CDR3 length is 14 residues. This chain's CDR3 is CASSINNGANVLTF. CDR3 DNA: TGTGCCAGCAGTATTAACAATGGGGCCAACGTCCTGACTTTC.